These T cell receptor beta chains were read from a single sample in a study of T cell repertoires in cytomegalovirus infection. TCRdb re-analysed the reads in MiXCR, keeping a single row per CDR3 protein. The profile shows hundreds of thousands of distinct CDR3 sequences, 40% to 50% of them singletons. Their recognized antigens are unknown. The sample consisted of cultured PBMCs, taken from culture after CMV antigen stimulation. The receptors shown here come from a human donor in good health (CMV status not recorded). Some clones in this sample may be carry-over from other donors' samples. Both conserved end residues are part of each CDR3. Fields, in order: clone size, D gene, V gene, CDR3 length, J gene, CDR3 protein, CDR3 DNA. D genes are given only for firm matches. Not every row has a clone size; where given, it reads once, few, many or a size class.

size: NA; D: NA; V: TRBV10-3; length: 11; J: TRBJ2-7; CDR3: CAITNLYEQYF; DNA: TGTGCCATCACTAACCTCTACGAGCAGTACTTC
size: NA; D: TRBD2; V: TRBV7-6; length: 14; J: TRBJ2-1; CDR3: CASSLSGRGNEQFF; DNA: TGTGCCAGCAGCTTGAGCGGGAGGGGGAATGAGCAGTTCTTC
size: NA; D: TRBD1; V: TRBV28; length: 14; J: TRBJ2-3; CDR3: CASTEGTATDTQYF; DNA: TGTGCCAGCACCGAGGGGACAGCCACAGATACGCAGTATTTT
size: few; D: NA; V: TRBV7-6; length: 17; J: TRBJ2-7; CDR3: CASSSPPGPGILYEQYF; DNA: TGTGCCAGCAGCTCACCCCCAGGCCCCGGGATCCTCTACGAGCAGTACTTC
size: few; D: NA; V: TRBV7-9; length: 14; J: TRBJ2-1; CDR3: CASSLGSTVLKQFF; DNA: TGTGCCAGCAGCTTAGGGTCGACAGTGCTTAAGCAGTTCTTC
size: few; D: TRBD1; V: TRBV12-3/TRBV12-4; length: 14; J: TRBJ2-7; CDR3: CASSTRTGNYEQYF; DNA: TGTGCCAGCAGTACCCGGACAGGGAACTACGAGCAGTACTTC
size: NA; D: TRBD2; V: TRBV28; length: 15; J: TRBJ2-6; CDR3: CASSKGGTVVNVLTF; DNA: TGTGCCAGCAGTAAGGGAGGGACCGTAGTCAACGTCCTGACTTTC
size: few; D: NA; V: TRBV4-1; length: 19; J: TRBJ2-2; CDR3: CASSQAQGGNPPNTGELFF; DNA: TGCGCCAGCAGCCAAGCCCAAGGAGGGAACCCGCCTAACACCGGGGAGCTGTTTTTT
size: NA; D: TRBD1; V: TRBV18; length: 15; J: TRBJ1-3; CDR3: CASSLGTGAGNTIYF; DNA: TGTGCCAGCTCACTCGGGACAGGGGCTGGAAACACCATATATTTT
size: NA; D: NA; V: TRBV29-1; length: 12; J: TRBJ1-4; CDR3: CSVQGFGEKLFF; DNA: TGCAGCGTTCAGGGATTTGGCGAAAAACTGTTTTTT